The subject of this entry is one T cell receptor beta chain. This entry is derived from a study of T cells in Graves' hyperthyroidism and ophthalmopathy. Newly diagnosed patients aged 18 to 65 had hyperthyroidism of under 2 months' duration. It was at first hyperthyroidism diagnosis, before any ophthalmopathy symptoms, that the blood sample was taken. Trimming took off 6 bases at V and 4 bases at J, with 15 bases between the two ends. Germline V gives CDR1 DFQATT, CDR2 SNEGSKA (reference sequence). The CDR3 totals 13 residues. There were TCR beta CDR3 regions amplified from RNA transcripts. Carried out on the TCR CDR3, a first-round RT-PCR used the HTBI primer set. TCRdb passed the multiplex PCR reads through MiXCR, listing each CDR3 protein once. This sample carries fewer than 45,000 distinct CDR3 sequences, 40% to 55% of them seen once, and the ten largest clones take 5.5% to 7.5%.

Sequencing used blood. The chain links TRBV20-1 to TRBJ2-5; either TRBD1 or TRBD2 may fit D (5 bases each). This clonotype originated in a woman in her forties or fifties with Graves' hyperthyroidism that later progressed to Graves' ophthalmopathy. As DNA, the CDR3 is TGCAGTGCAGGGACCCAACGGAGAGAGACCCAGTACTTC. It codes for CSAGTQRRETQYF.